Sequencing of this T cell receptor (beta chain) was carried out in a study of response to subunit inactivated influenza vaccine. TCRdb recomputed calls from the RT-PCR reads with MiXCR, one row per CDR3 protein. This sample has about 540,000 distinct CDR3 sequences, with less than 25% found just once. CDR1 LGHDT and CDR2 YNNKEL come from the germline V gene (reference sequence). This CDR3 comprises 19 residues. V trimming: 0 bases; J trimming: 2 bases; junction bases outside the gene matches: 14. This clonotype was seen a few times. The sample was also reused in another study, on T cells expressing NK-cell markers. That work states: Beta-chain TCR cDNA was generated via 5'RACE template switching with UMIs. Expanded clones of NKG2C+ T cells had an unclear HCMV specificity.

The V gene is TRBV3-1, the J gene TRBJ2-7, with 9 positions matching TRBD2. This TCR was recovered from a man aged 45-65 years who received an inactivated influenza vaccine. The material was CD4+ T cells sorted from PBMCs, obtained approximately 12 days after vaccination. The CDR3 loop reads CASSQEGQLAGSPAYEQYF. For the CDR3, the DNA is TGTGCCAGCAGCCAAGAGGGACAGCTAGCGGGATCCCCCGCCTACGAGCAGTACTTC.